A single T cell receptor (beta chain) is shown here with its context. Its antigen is as yet unknown. The CDR3 is made up of 16 amino acids. CDR1 and CDR2 (germline): SGDLS, YYNGEE. The germline V and J ends were trimmed by 3 bases and 11 bases, with 26 bases remaining between them. This entry is derived from a study of T-cell memory formation after mild COVID-19. TCRdb re-derived calls from the 5' RACE reads in MiXCR, one entry per CDR3 protein. The sample gives 150,000 to 200,000 distinct CDR3 sequences, over 20% of which show up once; 23% is in the top ten. General study findings and limits: Pre-infection memory showed some responding clones, and this suggested that cross-reactive memory joined. Proof of SARS-CoV-2 specificity was absent for the second-wave clones that crested on day 37. For contracting clones, CD4+ ones sat mainly in CM and EM, CD8+ in EMRA. Later expanders leaned CD4+, whereas clones that contracted between day 15 and 85 were balanced CD4/CD8.

The source of this sequence is an adult woman who had mild COVID-19 (a few samples of this study predate the infection). Cell type and time point are not known. The chain recombines TRBV9 with TRBJ1-2; possibly TRBD1 for D (6 bases). Sequenced sample: PBMCs or a T cell subset sorted from them (not recorded which). CDR3 sequence reads: CASSDNPGGGENLYTF. CDR3 DNA sequence: TGTGCCAGCAGCGATAATCCGGGAGGGGGTGAGAATCTTTACACCTTC.